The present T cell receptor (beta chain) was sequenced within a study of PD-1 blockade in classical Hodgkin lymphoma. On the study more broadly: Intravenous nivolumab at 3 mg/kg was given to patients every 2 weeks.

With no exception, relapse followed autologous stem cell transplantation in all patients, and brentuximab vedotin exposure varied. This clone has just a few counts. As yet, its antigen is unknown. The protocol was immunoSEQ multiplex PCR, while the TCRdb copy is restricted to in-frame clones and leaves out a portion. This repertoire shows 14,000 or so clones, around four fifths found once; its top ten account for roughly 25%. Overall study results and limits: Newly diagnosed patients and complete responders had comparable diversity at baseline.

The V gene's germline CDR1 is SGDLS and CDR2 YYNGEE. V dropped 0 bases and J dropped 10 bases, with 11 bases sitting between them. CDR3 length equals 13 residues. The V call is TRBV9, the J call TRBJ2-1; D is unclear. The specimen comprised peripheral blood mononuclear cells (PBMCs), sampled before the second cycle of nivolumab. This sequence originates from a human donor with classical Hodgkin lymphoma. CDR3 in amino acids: CASSVASDVEQFF. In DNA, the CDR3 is TGTGCCAGCAGCGTAGCGTCAGATGTGGAGCAGTTCTTC.